The present T cell receptor (beta chain) was sequenced within a study of OX40 agonist ivuxolimab in advanced cancers. In the study overall: Six ivuxolimab dose levels, 0.01 to 10 mg/kg, were given intravenously every 2 weeks. Dose-escalation patients were diagnosed with hepatocellular carcinoma, melanoma, renal cell cancer or head and neck cancer.

This CDR3 is built from 14 residues. Trimming took off 2 bases at V and 1 base at J, with 8 bases between the two ends. Germline V CDR1 and CDR2: SGHTA, FQGNSA. Profiled with immunoSEQ multiplex PCR; TCRdb holds only in-frame clones, not every one. Counted here are more than 45,000 clones, almost 90% occurring once; the ten biggest clones make up roughly 8.1%. The chain recombines TRBV7-2 with TRBJ1-1; D gene unclear. Sequenced here: CD4+ or CD8+ T cells sorted from blood, sampled in a trial of the OX40 agonist ivuxolimab. This receptor was identified in an adult with an advanced solid tumor such as melanoma, head and neck, liver or kidney cancer. The CDR3 sequence: CASSLLGRNTEAFF. The CDR3 region has the DNA TGTGCCAGCAGCTTATTGGGCAGGAACACTGAAGCTTTCTTT.